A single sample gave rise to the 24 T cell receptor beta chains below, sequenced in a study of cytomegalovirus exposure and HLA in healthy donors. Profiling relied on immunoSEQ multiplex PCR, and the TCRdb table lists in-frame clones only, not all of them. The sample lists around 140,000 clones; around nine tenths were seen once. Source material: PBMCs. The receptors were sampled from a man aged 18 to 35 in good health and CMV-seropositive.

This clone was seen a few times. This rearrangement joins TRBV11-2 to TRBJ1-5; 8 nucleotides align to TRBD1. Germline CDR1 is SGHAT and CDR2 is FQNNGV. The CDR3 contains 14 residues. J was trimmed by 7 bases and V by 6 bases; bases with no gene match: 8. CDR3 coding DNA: TGTGCCAGCAGTCGTGGGACAGGCGGCCAGCCCCAGCATTTT. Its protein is CASSRGTGGQPQHF.

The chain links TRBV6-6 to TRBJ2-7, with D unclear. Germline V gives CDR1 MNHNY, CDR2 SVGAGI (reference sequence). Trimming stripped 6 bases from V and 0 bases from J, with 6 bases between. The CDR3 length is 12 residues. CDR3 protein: CASSPGSYEQYF. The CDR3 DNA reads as TGTGCCAGCAGCCCGGGCTCCTACGAGCAGTACTTC.

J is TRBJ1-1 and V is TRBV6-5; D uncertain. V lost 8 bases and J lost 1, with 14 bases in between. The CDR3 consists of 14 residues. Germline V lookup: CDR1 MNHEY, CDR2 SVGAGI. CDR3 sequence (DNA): TGTGCCAGCCAATGGTTCGGAGGGAACACTGAAGCTTTCTTT. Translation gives CASQWFGGNTEAFF.

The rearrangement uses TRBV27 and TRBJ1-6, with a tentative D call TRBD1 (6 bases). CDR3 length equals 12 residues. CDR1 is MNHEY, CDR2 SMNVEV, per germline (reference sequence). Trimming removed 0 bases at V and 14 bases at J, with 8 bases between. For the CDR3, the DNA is TGTGCCAGCAGTTTATCTGGGGGCTCCCTCCACTTT. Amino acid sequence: CASSLSGGSLHF.

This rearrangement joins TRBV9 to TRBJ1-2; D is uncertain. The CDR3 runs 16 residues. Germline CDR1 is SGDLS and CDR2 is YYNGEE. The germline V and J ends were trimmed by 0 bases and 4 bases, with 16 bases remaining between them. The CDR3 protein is CASSVEDSGGVYGYTF. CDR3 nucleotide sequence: TGTGCCAGCAGCGTAGAAGATAGCGGAGGAGTCTATGGCTACACCTTC.

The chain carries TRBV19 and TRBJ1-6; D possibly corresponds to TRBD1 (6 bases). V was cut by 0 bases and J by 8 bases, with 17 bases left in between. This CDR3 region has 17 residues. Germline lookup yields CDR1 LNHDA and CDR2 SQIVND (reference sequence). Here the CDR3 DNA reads TGTGCCAGTAGTATAGATCTCCGGACAGCTATAGATTCACCCCTCCACTTT. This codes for CASSIDLRTAIDSPLHF.

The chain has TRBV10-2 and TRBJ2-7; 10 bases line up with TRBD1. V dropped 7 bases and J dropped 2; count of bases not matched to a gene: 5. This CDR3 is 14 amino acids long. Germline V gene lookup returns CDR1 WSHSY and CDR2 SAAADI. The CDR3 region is CASKTGGSTYEQYF. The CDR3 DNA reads TGCGCCAGCAAGACAGGGGGCTCGACCTACGAGCAGTACTTC.

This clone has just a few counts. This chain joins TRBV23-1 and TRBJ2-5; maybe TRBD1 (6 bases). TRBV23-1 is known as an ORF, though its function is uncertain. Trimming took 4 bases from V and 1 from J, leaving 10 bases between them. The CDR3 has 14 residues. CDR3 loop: CASSREGGQETQYF. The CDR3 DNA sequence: TGCGCCAGCAGTCGGGAAGGGGGCCAAGAGACCCAGTACTTC.

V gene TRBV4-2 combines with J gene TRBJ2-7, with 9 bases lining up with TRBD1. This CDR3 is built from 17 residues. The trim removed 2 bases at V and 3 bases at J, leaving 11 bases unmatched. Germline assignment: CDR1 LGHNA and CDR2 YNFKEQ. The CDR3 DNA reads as TGTGCCAGCAGCCAACCGGGACAGGGTGGGAAGGACTACGAGCAGTACTTC. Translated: CASSQPGQGGKDYEQYF.

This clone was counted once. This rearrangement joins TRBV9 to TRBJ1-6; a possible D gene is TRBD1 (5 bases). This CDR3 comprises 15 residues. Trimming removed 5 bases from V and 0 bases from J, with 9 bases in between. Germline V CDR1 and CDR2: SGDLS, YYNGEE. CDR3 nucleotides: TGTGCCAGCAGTTCGGGGGACTCCTATAATTCACCCCTCCACTTT. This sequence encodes CASSSGDSYNSPLHF.

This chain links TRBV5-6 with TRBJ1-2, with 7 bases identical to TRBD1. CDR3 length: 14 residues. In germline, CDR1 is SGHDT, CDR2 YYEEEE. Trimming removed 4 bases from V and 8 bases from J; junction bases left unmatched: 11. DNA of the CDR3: TGTGCCAGCAGCGCGCCCGACAGGGCGGGCGGCTACACCTTC. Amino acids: CASSAPDRAGGYTF. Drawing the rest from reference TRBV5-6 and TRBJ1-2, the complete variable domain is DAGVTQSPTHLIKTRGQQVTLRCSPKSGHDTVSWYQQALGQGPQFIFQYYEEEERQRGNFPDRFSGHQFPNYSSELNVNALLLGDSALYLCASSAPDRAGGYTFGSGTRLTVV.

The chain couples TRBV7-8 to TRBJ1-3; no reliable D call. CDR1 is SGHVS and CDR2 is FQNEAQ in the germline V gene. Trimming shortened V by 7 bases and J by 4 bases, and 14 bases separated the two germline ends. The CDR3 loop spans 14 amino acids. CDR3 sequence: CASKIAGFGNTIYF. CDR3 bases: TGTGCCAGCAAAATAGCGGGGTTCGGAAACACCATATATTTT.

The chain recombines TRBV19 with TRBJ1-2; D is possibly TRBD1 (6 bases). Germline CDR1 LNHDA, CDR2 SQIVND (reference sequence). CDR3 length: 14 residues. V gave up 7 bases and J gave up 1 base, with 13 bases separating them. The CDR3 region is CASTQTGYNYGYTF. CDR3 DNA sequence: TGTGCCAGTACCCAGACAGGATATAACTATGGCTACACCTTC.

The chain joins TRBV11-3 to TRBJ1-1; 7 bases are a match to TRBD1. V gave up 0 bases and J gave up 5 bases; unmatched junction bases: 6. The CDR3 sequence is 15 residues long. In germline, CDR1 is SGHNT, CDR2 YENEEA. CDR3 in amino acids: CASSLEGGGRTEAFF. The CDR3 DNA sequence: TGTGCCAGCAGCTTAGAAGGAGGGGGCAGGACTGAAGCTTTCTTT.

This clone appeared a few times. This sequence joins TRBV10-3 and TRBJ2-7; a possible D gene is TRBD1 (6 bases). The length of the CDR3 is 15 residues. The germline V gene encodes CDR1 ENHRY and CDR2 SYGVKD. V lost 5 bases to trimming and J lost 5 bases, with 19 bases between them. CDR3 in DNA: TGTGCCATCAGTCCCGACAGGTTGATGTCCAACGAGCAGTACTTC. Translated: CAISPDRLMSNEQYF.

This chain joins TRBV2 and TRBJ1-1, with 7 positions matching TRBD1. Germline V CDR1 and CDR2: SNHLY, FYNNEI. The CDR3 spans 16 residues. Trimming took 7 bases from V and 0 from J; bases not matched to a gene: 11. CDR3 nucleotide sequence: TGTGCCAGCAAAAGGGGGCTGCTGGGTATGAACACTGAAGCTTTCTTT. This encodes CASKRGLLGMNTEAFF.

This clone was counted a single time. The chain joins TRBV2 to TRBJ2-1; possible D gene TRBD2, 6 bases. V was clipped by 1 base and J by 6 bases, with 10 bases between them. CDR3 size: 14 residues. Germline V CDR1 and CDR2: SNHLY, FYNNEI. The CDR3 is CASSEVVAANEQFF. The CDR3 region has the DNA TGTGCCAGCAGTGAAGTGGTAGCGGCCAATGAGCAGTTCTTC.

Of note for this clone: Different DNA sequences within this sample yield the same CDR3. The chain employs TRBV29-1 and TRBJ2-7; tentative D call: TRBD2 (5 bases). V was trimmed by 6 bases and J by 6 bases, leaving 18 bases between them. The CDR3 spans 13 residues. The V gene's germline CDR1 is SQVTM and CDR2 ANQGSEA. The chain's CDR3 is CSVSRETNSEQYF. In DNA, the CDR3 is TGCAGCGTGAGCCGAGAGACTAATTCCGAGCAGTACTTC.

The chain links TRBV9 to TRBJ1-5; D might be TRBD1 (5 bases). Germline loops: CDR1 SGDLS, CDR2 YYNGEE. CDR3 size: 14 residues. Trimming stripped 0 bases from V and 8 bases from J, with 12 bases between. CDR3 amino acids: CASSVDPLREPQHF. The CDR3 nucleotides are TGTGCCAGCAGCGTAGACCCGCTCAGGGAGCCCCAGCATTTT.

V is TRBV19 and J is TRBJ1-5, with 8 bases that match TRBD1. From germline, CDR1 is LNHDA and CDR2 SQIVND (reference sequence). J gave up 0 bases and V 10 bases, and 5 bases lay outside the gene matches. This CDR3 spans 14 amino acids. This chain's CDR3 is CATTGGFSNQPQHF. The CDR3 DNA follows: TGTGCCACCACAGGGGGATTTAGCAATCAGCCCCAGCATTTT.

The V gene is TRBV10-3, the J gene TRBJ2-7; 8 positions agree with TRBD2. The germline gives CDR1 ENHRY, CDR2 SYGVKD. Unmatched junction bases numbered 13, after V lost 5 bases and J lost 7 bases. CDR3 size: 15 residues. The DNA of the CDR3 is TGTGCCATCAGTCCCCCCACTAGCGGCCCAGGGGAGCAGTACTTC. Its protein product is CAISPPTSGPGEQYF.

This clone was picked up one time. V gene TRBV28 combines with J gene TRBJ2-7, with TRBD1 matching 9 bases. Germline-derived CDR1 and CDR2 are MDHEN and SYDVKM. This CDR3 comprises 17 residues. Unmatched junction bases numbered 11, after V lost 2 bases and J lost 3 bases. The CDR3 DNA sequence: TGTGCCAGCAGTTTAGGGGCGTGGGGGACAGGGATCTACGAGCAGTACTTC. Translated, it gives CASSLGAWGTGIYEQYF.

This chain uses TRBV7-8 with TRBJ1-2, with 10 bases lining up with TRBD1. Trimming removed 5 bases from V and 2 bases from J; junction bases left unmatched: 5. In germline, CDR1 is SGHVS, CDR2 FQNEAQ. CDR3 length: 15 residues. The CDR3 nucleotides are TGTGCCAGCAGCCCCCGGGACAGGGGAAACTATGGCTACACCTTC. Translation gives CASSPRDRGNYGYTF.

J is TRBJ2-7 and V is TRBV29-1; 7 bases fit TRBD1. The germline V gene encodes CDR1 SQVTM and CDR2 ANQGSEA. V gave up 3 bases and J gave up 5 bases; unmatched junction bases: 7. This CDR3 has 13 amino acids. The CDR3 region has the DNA TGCAGCGTTGAGGGACAGCCTTTTGACGAGCAGTACTTC. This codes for CSVEGQPFDEQYF.